A single T cell receptor (beta chain) is shown here with its context. The sample comes from a study of blood T cell repertoires in COVID-19. Overall study: From the United States, Italy and Spain came samples of acute and convalescent COVID-19. T cells, B-cell-depleted T cells, or PBMCs provided the cDNA or gDNA that served as material.

The CDR3 covers 13 residues. CDR1 and CDR2 (germline): SQVTM, ANQGSEA. V was trimmed by 5 bases and J by 7 bases, leaving 15 bases between them. TCRdb's copy holds only in-frame clones and misses some; the assay was immunoSEQ multiplex PCR. The sample shows over 70,000 clones, 90% of them seen only once. The clonotype comes from a woman of 80 years or more with active or convalescent COVID-19. Sequencing input: peripheral blood. V and J are TRBV29-1 and TRBJ2-1; D call uncertain. The CDR3 nucleotides are TGCAGCGTTTCAATGGTTACAAGTAATGAGCAGTTCTTC. It yields the protein CSVSMVTSNEQFF.